The rows below give T cell receptor beta chains drawn from one sample of a study of CD4+ T cells in melanoma. Using immunoSEQ multiplex PCR, the repertoire was profiled, and TCRdb retains in-frame clones only, with some absent. The sample records about 140,000 clones, around 90% being singletons. These receptors came from a human donor with melanoma. The conserved cysteine and the conserved F or W are not part of the CDR3 here. A D gene is named only where the DNA matches it firmly.

v_gene	d_gene	CDR3aa
TRBV5-1	TRBD1	ASSLDRGPSYEQY
TRBV5-5	-	ASSPGQPFSNQPQH
TRBV7-9	-	ASSLNTGSPVDNEQF
TRBV4-2	TRBD1	ASSQGTGAVSPLH
TRBV7-8	TRBD1	ASSGGGQGVNNSPLH
TRBV18	-	ASSPNRDYEQY
TRBV28	-	ASRQGNYEQY
TRBV2	-	ASGKREQY
TRBV5-1	TRBD1	ASSPTGVRSRSLF
TRBV7-9	TRBD2	ASSFPASGWDTQY
TRBV2	-	ASSDNGPGANVLT
TRBV10-1	-	ASGGAGLGDQPQH
TRBV4-2	TRBD2	ASSQGRGGVNTGELF
TRBV15	TRBD1	ATSPRGTGVHTEAF
TRBV19	TRBD1	ASTPGRGLY
TRBV30	-	AWTGQGGHTGELF
TRBV6-1	TRBD2	ASSEGLAGGRGTDTQY
TRBV7-8	TRBD2	ASRPSGGQETQY
TRBV4-2	-	ASTSPGVNYGYT
TRBV19	TRBD1	ASLDRGLDEKLF
TRBV10-2	TRBD1	ATARDRVPETQY
TRBV19	-	ASSLGSYYGYT
TRBV6-1	-	ASRQQGIVYGYT
TRBV30	TRBD1	AWERKGAGSTEAF
TRBV27	-	ASSFGRDTMNTEAF
TRBV30	TRBD1	AYRQGRWNTEAF
TRBV5-1	-	ASSLTAPRTDTQY
TRBV5-4	TRBD2	ASSLLAGISTDTQY
TRBV30	-	AWSVSWETQY
TRBV5-1	-	ASSLLRTPDGDTEAF
TRBV25-1	-	ASSEGRYGYT
TRBV5-1	-	ASSFRSGANVLT
TRBV4-1	-	ASSQVPGVFEQF
TRBV9	-	ASTGGGKSAYGYT
TRBV7-6	TRBD1	ASSLAAGQGGTEAF
TRBV4-2	-	ASSQDARGAGSGNTIY
TRBV14	TRBD2	ASSQVREGATQY
TRBV21-1	-	ASSNPTAGSNEKLF
TRBV5-1	TRBD1	ASSLRGQGAGGEQY
TRBV11-2	-	ASSLPFHQETQY
TRBV5-4	-	ASSLGQSNVLT
TRBV6-1	TRBD1	ASSEWDSVNYGYT
TRBV5-1	-	ASSLGHENEKLF
TRBV6-5	-	ASSYRPGQGNYEQY
TRBV9	-	ASSGGDGMNTEAF
TRBV11-2	-	ASSLTGSGANVLT
TRBV5-4	TRBD1	ASSAHGTGNYGYT
TRBV2	-	ARRITSTDTQY
TRBV2	TRBD1	ASSGPGGSISPLH
TRBV19	-	ASSSGTYQETQY
TRBV21-1	-	ASSPGGGCTEAF
TRBV6-1	TRBD2	ASSGASTSRSTDTQY
TRBV10-3	TRBD1	AISDRGRDKNIQY
TRBV2	-	ASKQGSSNQPQH
TRBV9	-	ASGGDFSGNTIY
TRBV6-1	-	ASRQTGTGNTIY
TRBV2	-	ASSDLSSNGYT
TRBV29-1	-	SVARGYGEKLF
TRBV5-1	TRBD2	ASGGGISYEQY
TRBV5-1	TRBD1	ASRPGQDTDTQY